This record concerns one TCR beta chain sequence. Its target antigen remains unknown. No base quality values were provided; no much bigger clone lies one nucleotide off. Trimming costs V 2 bases and J 3 bases, and their ends lie 16 bases apart. CDR1 and CDR2, per the germline V gene, are LGHNA and YNFKEQ. Measured from the cysteine to the phenylalanine, the CDR3 is 16 residues long. Just the 48-base CDR3 DNA is kept, in frame starting at base 1. Library preparation used the immunoSEQ multiplex PCR assay. The multiplex PCR relied on a mix of 60 forward primers for TCR Vbeta segments and 13 reverse primers for TCR Jbeta segments. Amplification of the CDR3 region of rearranged TCR beta genes was performed with a multiplex PCR assay on genomic DNA. The Illumina HiSeq System was used to sequence the amplified TCR beta libraries as 87-base-pair reads. The published analysis was carried out like this. Across the roughly 700 repertoires, a later analysis counted roughly 84 million unique TCR beta chains, about 10 million of which were shared by at least two donors. To remove PCR and sequencing errors, raw reads were error-corrected and collapsed into unique sequences using a nearest-neighbor algorithm that merged closely related sequences. To assign V, D and J gene segments, CDR3 sequences were aligned to IMGT reference sequences. For a sequence to be retained, at least a six-nucleotide match to both a V gene segment and a J gene segment was required. Rearrangements were called productive when the CDR3 lacked stop codons and stayed in frame with V and J; all others were non-productive. Following IMGT convention, CDR3 was defined as the stretch from the second conserved V-encoded cysteine to the conserved J-encoded phenylalanine. The earlier analysis of fewer than 700 of the donors excluded sequences that lacked an unambiguous match to a single V gene segment. An earlier analysis of several hundred of the donors classified V segments as functional when productive rearrangements were above 56.7% and as segregating when the standard deviation between donors was above 5%. To diagnose cytomegalovirus status from the catalog of TCR beta chain sequences, a statistical classification framework was built. In a later analysis, V and J genes were assigned by comparing TCR nucleotide sequences against IMGT/GENE-DB human TR gene sequences. A later analysis assigned CDR3 sequences and most-parsimonious VDJ recombination scenarios with the TCRdist pipeline. A later analysis defined each TCR beta chain by its CDR3 amino acid sequence plus V-gene family, and excluded reads lacking a unique V-gene family. In a later analysis, approximately 590 highly shared, low-generation-probability nucleotide sequences were removed to address suspected cross-contamination and a sequencing artifact. In a later analysis, a clonal expansion index for each public chain was calculated from normalized within-repertoire ranks of inferred template counts. In a later analysis, generation probabilities were computed with a VDJ recombination model fitted to out-of-frame rearrangements, and the resulting probabilities were checked against IGoR. In a later analysis, TCR-TCR, TCR-HLA and TCR-CMV co-occurrence was scored with hypergeometric tests, and a repertoire-size bias correction was applied to TCR pairs. To estimate false discovery rates, a later analysis permuted the HLA or CMV assignments 20 times. In a later analysis, co-occurring TCRs were grouped using DBSCAN, and TCRdist sequence similarity was added for clustering within HLA-allele-positive subsets. Co-occurrence clustering excluded repertoires with fewer than 30,000 or more than 120,000 public chains, plus five with anomalous nucleotide sharing. TCRdb provides this immuneACCESS table in a form limited to in-frame rearrangements. Some clones are lacking; in checked studies, under half of them reflect an unresolved V gene, and why the rest are absent is not known. That table is the source of V, J and clone size, and D and trimming were worked out from the DNA. The sample includes 13,000 to 15,000 clones, with less than 75% observed a single time. Approximately 15% of the sample is taken by the ten largest.

This specimen belongs to a study of cytomegalovirus exposure and HLA in healthy donors (dated by TCRdb to about 2017). About the study as a whole: According to an earlier analysis of a few hundred of the donors, about 179 million T cells yielded roughly 110 million unique TCR beta sequences and about 300 Gb of sequence data. Class I and class II HLA loci were covered by the typing at four-digit resolution. To study patterns of TCR occurrence, a later analysis re-analyzed previously published TCR beta repertoires from under 750 donors and added high-resolution HLA genotyping. A later genetic analysis used genome-wide SNP genotypes for about three fifths of the 666 donors, treating that subset as a discovery cohort. About 310 gigabases of sequencing data and roughly 90 million unique TCR sequences were included in an early release covering 500 to 750 HLA-typed donors. The genetic ancestry cluster associated with self-reported Caucasian donors included 70% to 85% of the approximately 410 genotyped donors. Besides the first cohort of roughly 700 subjects, a separate validation cohort made up of roughly 120 different subjects was used. Donor age, sex, ethnicity and CMV serostatus were compiled together with the repertoire data. Rather than drawing on any new phenotypic data, the later analysis identified candidate immune exposures from TCR beta sequences and the way those sequences occurred across donors. In an earlier analysis of 587 of the donors, high-throughput TCR beta sequencing was used to judge whether each TCR beta V gene segment behaved as functional or pseudogenic. Among a few hundred genotyped donors of the cohort, an average of approximately 250,000 unique TCR beta nucleotide sequences were sequenced per donor, around a sixth of them non-productive. The study used immunosequencing to profile the T cell repertoires of some 600 subjects and linked those repertoires to cytomegalovirus serostatus. The study aimed to test whether signatures of past pathogen exposure could be identified by cataloging public T cell receptors. Typing coverage varied by locus: roughly 620-630 donors for A, B, C, DRB1 and DQB1; roughly 510 for DQA1; some 610 for DPA1; 400 to 480 for DPB1. Roughly 5 DR-DQ haplotypes were treated as single units for association and clustering because of strong linkage in the cohort. Every discovery cohort repertoire had been produced on one sequencing platform. The study combined high-throughput TCR immunosequencing, statistical association of individual TCRs with disease status, and machine learning to predict cytomegalovirus infection status.

Broader findings and caveats from the paper: A group of highly shared sequence variants was considered likely to be a technical artifact of the sequencing pipeline. Some IMGT-functional V segments, including TRBV6-2 and TRBV6-3, could not be distinguished by the 87-base-pair reads and were therefore excluded. An earlier analysis of approximately 570 of the donors showed that most TCR beta V segments appeared in productive rearrangements either about 87% or about 30% of the time, which broadly matched IMGT annotations. The cohort was sequenced for TCR beta chains only, and without alpha or paired-chain data the features that could be detected were limited. Three of the identified cytomegalovirus-associated TCR beta chains were confirmed in vitro to be specific for cytomegalovirus antigens. In a later analysis, the rate of TCR association differed among HLA loci, with DRB1 alleles having the most associated TCRs and HLA-C alleles having the fewest. In both the original and validation cohorts, the classifier was reported to diagnose cytomegalovirus status with high specificity and sensitivity. Specific HLA alleles were associated with roughly 17,000 TCR beta sequences at a false discovery rate of 0.05 in a later analysis. Correlated functional status among segregating V segments might be attributable to linkage disequilibrium, but an unknown experimental factor could not be ruled out. According to a later analysis, parvovirus B19, influenza, CMV and Epstein-Barr virus appeared linked to several top co-occurrence clusters. CMV serostatus was the only immune exposure information available for the cohort. The authors suggested that the approach could potentially be extended to other disease states and immunological phenotypes. The study gave a list of around 170 TCR beta chains associated with cytomegalovirus. Across donors, most TCR sequences were observed very rarely, whereas some public TCRs were present in many individuals. In a later genetic analysis, fewer N-insertions in productive TCRs were reported among donors in an Asian-associated ancestry cluster than the 666-donor mean. Presence/absence analyses assumed roughly uniform sequencing depth across donors, an assumption that may not hold. According to a later analysis, most CMV-associated TCR beta chains appeared to be HLA-restricted, and the HLA associations seemed to be driven largely by CMV exposure. When HLA alleles, especially DR and DQ, strongly co-occurred, TCR associations were difficult to assign to individual alleles. A further reported finding was that TCR beta sequences accurately predicted the HLA-A and HLA-B alleles for most subjects in the first cohort. Compared with equally common non-associated chains, HLA-associated TCR beta chains in a later analysis were more clonally expanded and had lower generation probabilities. Because HLA typing was missing for some donors at each locus, association tests included only the typed subset. The earlier analysis of about 600 of the donors excluded roughly 17 rarely observed V segments, including chromosome 9 orphons, because counts were too low. A later genetic analysis associated a missense DCLRE1C variant with V-gene and J-gene trimming of TCR beta chains, and an independent cohort replicated the association.

In total, 500 to 700 healthy bone marrow donors made up the cohort. Cohort members were all nominally healthy when sampled, although unrecorded immune exposures were likely present. The donor tested CMV seropositive and was one of the 289 seropositive cohort members. Each donor provided a peripheral blood sample, and peripheral blood mononuclear cells were used for TCR beta sequencing. Genomic DNA extraction from the blood cell samples was performed with the Qiagen DNeasy Blood Extraction Kit. The sequence links TRBV4-2 to TRBJ1-2, with the D segment identity uncertain. Input material: PBMCs. The clonotype originates from a woman between 45 and 60 years old in good health and CMV-seropositive. The CDR3 here reads CASSQNLRATDYGYTF. The DNA sequence reads TGTGCCAGCAGCCAAAACTTGAGGGCGACGGACTATGGCTACACCTTC.